Listed here are 18 T cell receptor beta chains from one sample, sequenced in a study of STAT3 mutations in large granular lymphocyte leukemia. Study-wide findings and caveats: In T-cell large granular lymphocyte leukemia, about half of patients showed multiple immunodominant subclonotypes.

Clones were read by immunoSEQ multiplex PCR, and TCRdb kept only the in-frame ones, dropping some. The sample carries 17,000 or so clones, just under 85% recorded once. For these receptors, no antigen is known. The sequencing sample was made of peripheral blood mononuclear cells. These TCRs come from a man aged 50 to 59 with T-cell large granular lymphocyte leukemia. Some clones in this sample may be carry-over from other donors' samples.

The chain carries TRBV25-1 and TRBJ1-2, with a tentative D call TRBD1 (5 bases). V lost 0 bases to trimming and J lost 7 bases, with 21 bases between them. The CDR3 covers 17 residues. Germline V gives CDR1 MGHDK, CDR2 SYGVNS. CDR3 in DNA: TGTGCCAGCAGTGAATATGGCCCAGGGAGGGAGCTAGGTGGCTACACCTTC. Amino acids: CASSEYGPGRELGGYTF.

This clone was counted between two and nine times. The V and J genes are TRBV2 and TRBJ2-7; unclear D gene. CDR1 and CDR2 (germline): SNHLY, FYNNEI. The CDR3 spans 13 residues. V gave up 4 bases and J gave up 2 bases, with 9 bases separating them. In nucleotides, the CDR3 is TGTGCCAGCAGTGTAGGCGGAACCTACGAGCAGTACTTC. Residues: CASSVGGTYEQYF.

The V and J genes are TRBV18 and TRBJ1-1, with 8 bases that match TRBD1. The junction had 13 bases not matched to a gene; V was cut back by 5 bases and J by 5 bases. This CDR3 contains 16 residues. Germline CDR1 is KGHSH and CDR2 is LQKENI. Here the CDR3 reads CASSAHWTGRETEAFF. CDR3 sequence (DNA): TGTGCCAGCTCAGCGCATTGGACAGGGAGGGAGACTGAAGCTTTCTTT.

The gene calls are TRBV18 and TRBJ1-5; D might be TRBD1 (5 bases). Germline CDR1 and CDR2: KGHSH and LQKENI. The CDR3 is 13 amino acids. V lost 2 bases and J 5 bases, leaving 7 bases between the germline ends. CDR3 sequence: CASSPNRYQPQHF. The CDR3 nucleotides are TGTGCCAGCTCACCAAACAGGTATCAGCCCCAGCATTTT.

This rearrangement joins TRBV5-1 to TRBJ1-4; D is unclear. Trimming shortened V by 0 bases and J by 6 bases, and 6 bases separated the two germline ends. The CDR3 loop spans 13 amino acids. Germline loops: CDR1 SGHRS, CDR2 YFSETQ. The CDR3 region has the DNA TGCGCCAGCAGCTTGGGGAACGATGAAAAACTGTTTTTT. Encoded protein: CASSLGNDEKLFF.

The chain couples TRBV19 to TRBJ2-2, with 7 bases that match TRBD2. V dropped 3 bases and J dropped 3; count of bases not matched to a gene: 4. This CDR3 contains 15 residues. The germline V gene has CDR1 LNHDA and CDR2 SQIVND (reference sequence). Here the CDR3 DNA reads TGTGCCAGTAGTATGCCTAGCGGCTACACCGGGGAGCTGTTTTTT. It yields the protein CASSMPSGYTGELFF. The full variable domain, its missing parts supplied by reference TRBV19 and TRBJ2-2, is DGGITQSPKYLFRKEGQNVTLSCEQNLNHDAMYWYRQDPGQGLRLIYYSQIVNDFQKGDIAEGYSVSREKKESFPLTVTSAQKNPTAFYLCASSMPSGYTGELFFGEGSRLTVL.

This sequence joins TRBV4-3 and TRBJ1-3; D is ambiguous. CDR1 LGHNA and CDR2 YSLEER come from the germline V gene. Trimming removed 1 base from V and 0 bases from J, with 10 bases in between. The CDR3 has 16 residues. CDR3: CASSQAPQSSGNTIYF. CDR3 bases: TGCGCCAGCAGCCAAGCCCCTCAAAGCTCTGGAAACACCATATATTTT.

The chain is built from TRBV6-4 and TRBJ1-5; D gene ambiguous. The CDR3 runs 14 residues. Germline V gene lookup returns CDR1 MRHNA and CDR2 SNTAGT. Deletions cut 3 bases from V and 0 bases from J, with 6 bases between. This CDR3 is CASSEASSNQPQHF. The CDR3, as DNA: TGTGCCAGCAGTGAAGCTAGTAGCAATCAGCCCCAGCATTTT.

The chain uses TRBV29-1 and TRBJ1-5; TRBD1 aligns across 8 bases. The CDR3 loop spans 12 amino acids. Germline V gene sequence: CDR1 SQVTM, CDR2 ANQGSEA. The V segment lost 4 bases and the J segment 6 bases; nucleotides outside the gene matches: 2. CDR3 nucleotides: TGCAGCGTTGGGACAGGGACTCAGCCCCAGCATTTT. This translates into CSVGTGTQPQHF.

The rearrangement uses TRBV4-1 and TRBJ1-6; D might be TRBD1 (5 bases). Deletions cut 1 base from V and 2 bases from J, with 6 bases between. The CDR3 loop spans 15 amino acids. Germline values: CDR1 MGHRA, CDR2 YSYEKL. In DNA form, the CDR3 reads TGCGCCAGCAGCCAAGGACAGACCTATAATTCACCCCTCCACTTT. This codes for CASSQGQTYNSPLHF.

V and J are TRBV10-3 and TRBJ2-1; 8 bases are shared with TRBD1. The germline CDR1 and CDR2 sequences are ENHRY and SYGVKD. Trimming at V came to 0 bases and at J to 3 bases, leaving 1 base not matched to a gene. The CDR3 spans 15 residues. As DNA, the CDR3 is TGTGCCATCAGTGAGTCGGGGACAGGCTACAATGAGCAGTTCTTC. Protein: CAISESGTGYNEQFF.

The V gene is TRBV28, the J gene TRBJ1-1, with TRBD1 matching over 10 bases. Unmatched junction bases numbered 7, after V lost 10 bases and J lost 8 bases. Germline V gives CDR1 MDHEN, CDR2 SYDVKM. The CDR3 extends over 12 amino acids. The DNA for the CDR3 is TGTGCCACCGGACAGGGGGATCGGGAAGCTTTCTTT. Protein: CATGQGDREAFF.

This chain connects TRBV4-3 to TRBJ2-2; 15 bases agree with TRBD2. The germline V gene has CDR1 LGHNA and CDR2 YSLEER. V shed 1 base, J shed 4 bases, and the junction held 7 bases outside the gene matches. The CDR3 length is 19 residues. The CDR3 region has the DNA TGCGCCAGCAGCCAAGGGACTAGCGGGAGGGCCTGGGCCACCGGGGAGCTGTTTTTT. This translates into CASSQGTSGRAWATGELFF.

V usage is TRBV6-6 and J usage is TRBJ2-7; 9 bases fit TRBD1. CDR1 MNHNY and CDR2 SVGAGI come from the germline V gene (reference sequence). The CDR3 is 14 amino acids. V lost 6 bases and J lost 3; bases outside the gene matches: 6. The CDR3 is CASSETGGGYEQYF. The CDR3 DNA reads TGTGCCAGCAGCGAAACAGGGGGCGGCTACGAGCAGTACTTC.

The chain joins TRBV5-1 to TRBJ1-2, with D uncertain. V lost 2 bases, J lost 8 bases, and 10 bases lay in between. CDR3 size: 12 residues. Germline-derived CDR1 and CDR2 are SGHRS and YFSETQ. CDR3 DNA: TGCGCCAGCAGCTTAGAGCTGGGAGGCTACACCTTC. Translated, it gives CASSLELGGYTF.

V and J are TRBV5-4 and TRBJ2-1, with 10 bases that match TRBD2. The length of the CDR3 is 16 residues. V trimming: 4 bases; J trimming: 6 bases; junction bases outside the gene matches: 10. From germline, CDR1 is SGHNT and CDR2 YYREEE (reference sequence). CDR3 amino acids: CASSPESGRALNEQFF. CDR3 in DNA: TGTGCCAGCAGCCCTGAGAGCGGGAGGGCCCTCAATGAGCAGTTCTTC.

This chain joins TRBV7-9 and TRBJ2-5; 8 bases are a match to TRBD1. Per germline, CDR1 SEHNR and CDR2 FQNEAQ (reference sequence). The CDR3 extends over 14 amino acids. V lost 3 bases, J lost 7 bases, and 7 bases stayed unmatched. CDR3 protein: CASSLTGAAGTQYF. The CDR3 DNA follows: TGTGCCAGCAGCTTGACAGGGGCTGCGGGGACCCAGTACTTC.

This chain links TRBV6-5 with TRBJ2-7; D is perhaps TRBD2 (6 bases). This CDR3 contains 13 residues. The germline V gene has CDR1 MNHEY and CDR2 SVGAGI. Trimming shortened V by 7 bases and J by 3 bases, and 13 bases separated the two germline ends. The CDR3 DNA follows: TGTGCCAGCATGGGGACTCCGGGCTACGAGCAGTACTTC. Its translation: CASMGTPGYEQYF.